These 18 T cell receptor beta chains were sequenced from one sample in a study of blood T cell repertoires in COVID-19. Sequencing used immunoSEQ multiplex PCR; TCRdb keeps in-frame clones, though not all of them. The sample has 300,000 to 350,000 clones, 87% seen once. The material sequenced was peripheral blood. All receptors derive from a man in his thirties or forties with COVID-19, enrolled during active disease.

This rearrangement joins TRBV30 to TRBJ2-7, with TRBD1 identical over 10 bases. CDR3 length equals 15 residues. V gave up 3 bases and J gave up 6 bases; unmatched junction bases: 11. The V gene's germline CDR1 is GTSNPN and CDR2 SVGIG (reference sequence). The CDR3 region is CAWSIGTGAAIEQYF. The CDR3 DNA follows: TGTGCCTGGAGCATTGGGACAGGGGCCGCCATCGAGCAGTACTTC.

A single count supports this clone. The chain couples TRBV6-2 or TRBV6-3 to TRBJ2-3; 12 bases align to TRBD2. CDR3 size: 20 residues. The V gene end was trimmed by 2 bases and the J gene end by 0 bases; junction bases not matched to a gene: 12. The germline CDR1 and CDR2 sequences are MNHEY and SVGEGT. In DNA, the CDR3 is TGTGCCAGCAGTTACAAGCGACTAGCGGGGGCCACCTTTAGCACAGATACGCAGTATTTT. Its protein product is CASSYKRLAGATFSTDTQYF.

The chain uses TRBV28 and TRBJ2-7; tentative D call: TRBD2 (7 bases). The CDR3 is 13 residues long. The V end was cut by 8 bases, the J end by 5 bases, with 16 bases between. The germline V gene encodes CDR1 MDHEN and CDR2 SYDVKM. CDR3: CASFARGGNEQYF. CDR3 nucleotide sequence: TGTGCCAGCTTTGCCAGGGGAGGGAACGAGCAGTACTTC.

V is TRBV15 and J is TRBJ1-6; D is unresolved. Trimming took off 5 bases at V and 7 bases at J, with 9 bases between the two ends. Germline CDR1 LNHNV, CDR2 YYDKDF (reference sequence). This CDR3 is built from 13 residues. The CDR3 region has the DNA TGTGCCACCAGCCCCTTTTTAAATTCACCCCTCCACTTT. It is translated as CATSPFLNSPLHF.

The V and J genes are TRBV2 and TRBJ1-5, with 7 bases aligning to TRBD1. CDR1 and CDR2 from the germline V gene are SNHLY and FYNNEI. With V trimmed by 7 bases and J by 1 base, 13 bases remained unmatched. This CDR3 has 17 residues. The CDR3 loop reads CASTPRRGGESNQPQHF. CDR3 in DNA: TGTGCCAGCACCCCTAGGAGAGGGGGCGAAAGCAATCAGCCCCAGCATTTT.

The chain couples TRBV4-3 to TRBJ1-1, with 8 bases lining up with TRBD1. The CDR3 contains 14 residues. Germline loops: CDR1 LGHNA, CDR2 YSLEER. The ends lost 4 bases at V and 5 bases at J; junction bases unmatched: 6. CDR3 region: CASSLWQGATEAFF. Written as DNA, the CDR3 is TGCGCCAGCAGCCTTTGGCAGGGGGCAACTGAAGCTTTCTTT.

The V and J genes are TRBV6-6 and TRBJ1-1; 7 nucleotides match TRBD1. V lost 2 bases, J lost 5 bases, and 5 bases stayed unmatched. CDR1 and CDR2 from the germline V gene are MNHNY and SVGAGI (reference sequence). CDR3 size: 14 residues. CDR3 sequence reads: CASSYQQGSTEAFF. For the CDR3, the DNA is TGTGCCAGCAGTTACCAACAGGGGAGTACTGAAGCTTTCTTT.

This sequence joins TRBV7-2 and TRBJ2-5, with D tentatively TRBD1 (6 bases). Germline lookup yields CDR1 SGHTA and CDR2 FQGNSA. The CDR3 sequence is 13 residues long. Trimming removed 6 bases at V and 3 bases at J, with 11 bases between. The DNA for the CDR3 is TGTGCCAGCAGACAACAGGGAAAAGAGACCCAGTACTTC. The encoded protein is CASRQQGKETQYF.

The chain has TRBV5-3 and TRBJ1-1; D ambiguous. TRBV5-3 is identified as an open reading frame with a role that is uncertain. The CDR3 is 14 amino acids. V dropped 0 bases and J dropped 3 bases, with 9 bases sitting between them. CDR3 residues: CARSLAGFYTEAFF. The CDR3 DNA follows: TGTGCCAGAAGCTTGGCGGGATTTTACACTGAAGCTTTCTTT.

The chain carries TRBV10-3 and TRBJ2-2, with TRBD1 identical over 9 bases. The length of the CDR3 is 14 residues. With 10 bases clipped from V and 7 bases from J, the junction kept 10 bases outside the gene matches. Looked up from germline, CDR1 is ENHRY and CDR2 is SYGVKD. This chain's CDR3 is CATGRTGDGGELFF. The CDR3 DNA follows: TGTGCCACAGGGAGGACAGGGGACGGCGGGGAGCTGTTTTTT.

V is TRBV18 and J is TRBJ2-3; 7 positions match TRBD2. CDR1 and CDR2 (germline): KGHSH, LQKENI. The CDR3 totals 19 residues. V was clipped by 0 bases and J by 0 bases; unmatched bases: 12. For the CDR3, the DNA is TGTGCCAGCTCACCACCTATTTTTACTAGCGCGATTAGCACAGATACGCAGTATTTT. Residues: CASSPPIFTSAISTDTQYF. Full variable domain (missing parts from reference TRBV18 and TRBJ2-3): NAGVMQNPRHLVRRRGQEARLRCSPMKGHSHVYWYRQLPEEGLKFMVYLQKENIIDESGMPKERFSAEFPKEGPSILRIQQVVRGDSAAYFCASSPPIFTSAISTDTQYFGPGTRLTVL.

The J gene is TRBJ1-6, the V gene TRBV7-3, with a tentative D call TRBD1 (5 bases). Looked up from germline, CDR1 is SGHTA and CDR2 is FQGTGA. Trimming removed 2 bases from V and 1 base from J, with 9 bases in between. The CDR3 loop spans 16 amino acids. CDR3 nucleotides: TGTGCCAGCAGCTTACTGGGGGGGTCCTATAATTCACCCCTCCACTTT. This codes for CASSLLGGSYNSPLHF.

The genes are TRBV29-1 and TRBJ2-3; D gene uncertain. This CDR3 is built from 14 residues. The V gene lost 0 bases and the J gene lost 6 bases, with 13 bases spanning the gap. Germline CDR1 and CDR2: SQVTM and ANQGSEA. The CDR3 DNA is TGCAGCGTTGAAGAGGCGGCAATTAGGGATACGCAGTATTTT. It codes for CSVEEAAIRDTQYF.

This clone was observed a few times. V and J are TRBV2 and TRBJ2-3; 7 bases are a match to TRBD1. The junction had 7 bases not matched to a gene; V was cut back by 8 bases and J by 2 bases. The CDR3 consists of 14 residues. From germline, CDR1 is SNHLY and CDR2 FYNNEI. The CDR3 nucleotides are TGTGCCAGCCTAAAGGGGGCCAACACAGATACGCAGTATTTT. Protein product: CASLKGANTDTQYF. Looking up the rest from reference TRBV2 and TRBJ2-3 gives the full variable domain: EPEVTQTPSHQVTQMGQEVILRCVPISNHLYFYWYRQILGQKVEFLVSFYNNEISEKSEIFDDQFSVERPDGSNFTLKIRSTKLEDSAMYFCASLKGANTDTQYFGPGTRLTVL.

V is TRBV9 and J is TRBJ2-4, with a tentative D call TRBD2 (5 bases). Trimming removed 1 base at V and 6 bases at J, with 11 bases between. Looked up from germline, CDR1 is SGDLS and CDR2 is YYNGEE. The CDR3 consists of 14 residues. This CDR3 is CASSVSPEGNIQYF. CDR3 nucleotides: TGTGCCAGCAGCGTATCCCCTGAGGGAAACATTCAGTACTTC.

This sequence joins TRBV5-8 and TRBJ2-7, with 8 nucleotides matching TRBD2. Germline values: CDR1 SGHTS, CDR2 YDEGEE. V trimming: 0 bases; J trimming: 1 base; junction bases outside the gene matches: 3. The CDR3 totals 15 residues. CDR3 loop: CASSLEAGDSYEQYF. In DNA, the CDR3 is TGTGCCAGCAGCTTGGAAGCGGGGGATTCCTACGAGCAGTACTTC.

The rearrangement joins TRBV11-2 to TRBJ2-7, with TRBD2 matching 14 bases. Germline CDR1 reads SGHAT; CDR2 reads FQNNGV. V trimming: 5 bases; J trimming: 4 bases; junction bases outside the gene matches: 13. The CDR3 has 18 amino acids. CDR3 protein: CASSPAYGLAGGLYEQYF. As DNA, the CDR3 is TGTGCCAGCAGCCCAGCTTATGGACTAGCGGGAGGACTATACGAGCAGTACTTC.

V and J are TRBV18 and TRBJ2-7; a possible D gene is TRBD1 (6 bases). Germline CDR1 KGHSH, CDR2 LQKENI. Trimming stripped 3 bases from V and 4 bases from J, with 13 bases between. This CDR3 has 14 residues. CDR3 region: CASSPQTGVYEQYF. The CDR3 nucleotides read TGTGCCAGCTCACCGCAGACAGGCGTGTACGAGCAGTACTTC.